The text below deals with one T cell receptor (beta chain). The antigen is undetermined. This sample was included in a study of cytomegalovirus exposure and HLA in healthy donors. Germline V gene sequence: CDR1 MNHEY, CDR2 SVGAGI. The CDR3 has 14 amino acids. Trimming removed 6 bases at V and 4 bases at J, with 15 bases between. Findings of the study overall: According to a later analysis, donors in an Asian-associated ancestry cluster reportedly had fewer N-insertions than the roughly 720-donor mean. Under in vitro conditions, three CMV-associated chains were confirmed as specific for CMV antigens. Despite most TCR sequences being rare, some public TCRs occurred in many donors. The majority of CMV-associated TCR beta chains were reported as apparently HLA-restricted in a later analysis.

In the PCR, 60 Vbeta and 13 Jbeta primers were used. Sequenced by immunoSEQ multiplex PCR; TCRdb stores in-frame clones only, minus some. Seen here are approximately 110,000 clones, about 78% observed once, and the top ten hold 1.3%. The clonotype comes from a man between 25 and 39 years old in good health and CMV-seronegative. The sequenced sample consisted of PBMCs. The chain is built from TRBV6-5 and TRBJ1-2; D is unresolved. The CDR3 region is CASRRTGILYGYTF. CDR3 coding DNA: TGTGCCAGCAGAAGGACGGGGATACTCTATGGCTACACCTTC.